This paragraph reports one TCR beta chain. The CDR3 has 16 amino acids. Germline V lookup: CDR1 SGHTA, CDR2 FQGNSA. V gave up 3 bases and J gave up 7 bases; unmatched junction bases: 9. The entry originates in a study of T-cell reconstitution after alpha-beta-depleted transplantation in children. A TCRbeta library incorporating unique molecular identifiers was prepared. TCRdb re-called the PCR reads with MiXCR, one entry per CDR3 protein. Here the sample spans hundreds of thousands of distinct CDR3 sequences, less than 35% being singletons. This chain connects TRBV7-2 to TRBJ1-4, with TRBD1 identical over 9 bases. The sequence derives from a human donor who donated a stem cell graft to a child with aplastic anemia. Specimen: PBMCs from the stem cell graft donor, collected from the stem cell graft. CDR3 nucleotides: TGTGCCAGCAGCTTTGCCCCGGGACAGGGAGTTGAAAAACTGTTTTTT. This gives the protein CASSFAPGQGVEKLFF.